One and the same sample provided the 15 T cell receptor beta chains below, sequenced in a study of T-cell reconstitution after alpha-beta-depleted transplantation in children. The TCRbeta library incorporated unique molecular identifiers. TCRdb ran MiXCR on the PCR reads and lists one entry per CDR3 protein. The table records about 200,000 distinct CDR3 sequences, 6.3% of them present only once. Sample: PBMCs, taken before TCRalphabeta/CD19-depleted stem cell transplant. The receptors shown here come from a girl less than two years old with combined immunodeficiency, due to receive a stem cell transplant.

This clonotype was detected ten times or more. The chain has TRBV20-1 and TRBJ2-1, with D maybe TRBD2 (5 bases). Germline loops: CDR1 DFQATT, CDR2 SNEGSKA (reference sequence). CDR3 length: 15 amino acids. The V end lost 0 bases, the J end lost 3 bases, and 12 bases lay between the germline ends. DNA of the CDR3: TGCAGTGCTAGAGACGCTGAGGGCGTCTACAATGAGCAGTTCTTC. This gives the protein CSARDAEGVYNEQFF.

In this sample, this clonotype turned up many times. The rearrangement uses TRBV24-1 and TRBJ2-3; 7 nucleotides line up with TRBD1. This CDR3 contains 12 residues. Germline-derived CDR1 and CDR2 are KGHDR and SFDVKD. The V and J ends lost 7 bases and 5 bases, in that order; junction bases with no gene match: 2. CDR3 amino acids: CATSDREDTQYF. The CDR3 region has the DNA TGTGCCACCAGCGACAGGGAAGATACGCAGTATTTT.

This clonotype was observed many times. The CDR3 reads CASSYSGRGAQETQYF. As DNA, the CDR3 is TGTGCCAGCAGTTACTCAGGGAGGGGGGCCCAAGAGACCCAGTACTTC. The chain links TRBV6-2 or TRBV6-3 to TRBJ2-5, with a possible D match to TRBD2 (7 bases). The V gene's germline CDR1 is MNHEY and CDR2 SVGEGT. V gave up 0 bases and J gave up 1 base, with 12 bases separating them. This CDR3 spans 16 amino acids.

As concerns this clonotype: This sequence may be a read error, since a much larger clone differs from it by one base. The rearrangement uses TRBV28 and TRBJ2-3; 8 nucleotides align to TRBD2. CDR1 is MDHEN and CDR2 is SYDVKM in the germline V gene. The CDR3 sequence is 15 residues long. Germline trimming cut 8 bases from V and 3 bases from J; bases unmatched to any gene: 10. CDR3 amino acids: CASFGTGGGTDTQYF. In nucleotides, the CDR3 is TGTGCCAGCTTCGGTACGGGAGGGGGAACAGATACGCAGTATTTT.

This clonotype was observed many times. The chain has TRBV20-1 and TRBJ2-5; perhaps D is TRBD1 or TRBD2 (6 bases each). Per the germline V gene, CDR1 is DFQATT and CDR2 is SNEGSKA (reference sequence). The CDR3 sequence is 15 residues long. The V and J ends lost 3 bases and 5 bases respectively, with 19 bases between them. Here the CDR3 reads CSARAGLGGSETQYF. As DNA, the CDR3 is TGCAGTGCTAGGGCGGGACTCGGGGGCTCGGAGACCCAGTACTTC.

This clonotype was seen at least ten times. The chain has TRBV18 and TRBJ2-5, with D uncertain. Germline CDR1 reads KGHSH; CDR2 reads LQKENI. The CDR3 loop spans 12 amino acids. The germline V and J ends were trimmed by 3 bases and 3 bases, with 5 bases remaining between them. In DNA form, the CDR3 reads TGTGCCAGCTCACCTGAGAAAGAGACCCAGTACTTC. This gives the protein CASSPEKETQYF.

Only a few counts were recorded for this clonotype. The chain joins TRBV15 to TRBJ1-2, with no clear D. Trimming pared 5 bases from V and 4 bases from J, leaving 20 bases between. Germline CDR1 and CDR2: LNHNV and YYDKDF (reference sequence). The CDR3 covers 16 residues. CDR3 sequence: CATSRWEDALFYGYTF. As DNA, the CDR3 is TGTGCCACCAGCCGATGGGAGGACGCCCTCTTCTATGGCTACACCTTC.

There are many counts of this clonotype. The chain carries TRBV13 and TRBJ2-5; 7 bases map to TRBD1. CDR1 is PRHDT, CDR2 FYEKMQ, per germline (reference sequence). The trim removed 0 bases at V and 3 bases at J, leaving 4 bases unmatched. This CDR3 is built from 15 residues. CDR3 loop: CASSLGAGGEETQYF. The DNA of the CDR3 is TGTGCCAGCAGCTTAGGAGCAGGGGGAGAAGAGACCCAGTACTTC.

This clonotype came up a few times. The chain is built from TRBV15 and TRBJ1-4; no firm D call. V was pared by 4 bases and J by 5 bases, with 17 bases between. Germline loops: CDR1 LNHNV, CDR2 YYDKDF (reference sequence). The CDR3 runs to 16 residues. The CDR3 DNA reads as TGTGCCACCAGCACCGACCTCTCGTACACGAATGAAAAACTGTTTTTT. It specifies CATSTDLSYTNEKLFF.

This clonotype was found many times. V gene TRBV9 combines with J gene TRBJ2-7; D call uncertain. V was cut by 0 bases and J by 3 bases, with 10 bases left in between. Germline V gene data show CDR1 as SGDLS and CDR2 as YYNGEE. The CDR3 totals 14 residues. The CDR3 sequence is CASSVDDVHYEQYF. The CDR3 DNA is TGTGCCAGCAGCGTAGACGATGTCCACTACGAGCAGTACTTC.

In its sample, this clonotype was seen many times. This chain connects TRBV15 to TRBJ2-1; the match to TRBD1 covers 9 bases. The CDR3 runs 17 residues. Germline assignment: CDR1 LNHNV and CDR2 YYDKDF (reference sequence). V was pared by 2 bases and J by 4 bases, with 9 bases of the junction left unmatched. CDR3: CATSRFLPGQGYNEQFF. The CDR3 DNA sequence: TGTGCCACCAGCAGATTCTTACCGGGACAGGGTTACAATGAGCAGTTCTTC. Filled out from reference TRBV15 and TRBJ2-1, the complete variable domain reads DAMVIQNPRYQVTQFGKPVTLSCSQTLNHNVMYWYQQKSSQAPKLLFHYYDKDFNNEADTPDNFQSRRPNTSFCFLDIRSPGLGDTAMYLCATSRFLPGQGYNEQFFGPGTRLTVL.

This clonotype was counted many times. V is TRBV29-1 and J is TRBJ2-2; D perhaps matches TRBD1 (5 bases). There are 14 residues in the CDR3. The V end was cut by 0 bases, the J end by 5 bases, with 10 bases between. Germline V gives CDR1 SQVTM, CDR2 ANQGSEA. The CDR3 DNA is TGCAGCGTTGAAGATAGGCGACAGACCGGGGAGCTGTTTTTT. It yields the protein CSVEDRRQTGELFF.

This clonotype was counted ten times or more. In DNA, the CDR3 is TGTGCCAGCAAACCAGCCTTCGGCAGGGCGAACACTGAAGCTTTCTTT. The encoded protein is CASKPAFGRANTEAFF. The chain carries TRBV2 and TRBJ1-1, with D possibly matching TRBD1 (5 bases). CDR3 size: 16 residues. Germline values: CDR1 SNHLY, CDR2 FYNNEI. V shed 7 bases and J shed 1 base, with 19 bases lying between them.

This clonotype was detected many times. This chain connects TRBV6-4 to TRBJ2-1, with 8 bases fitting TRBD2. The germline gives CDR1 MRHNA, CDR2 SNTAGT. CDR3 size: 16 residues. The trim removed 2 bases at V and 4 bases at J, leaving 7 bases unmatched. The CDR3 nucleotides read TGTGCCAGCAGTGACACTACTAGCGGACCTTACAATGAGCAGTTCTTC. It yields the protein CASSDTTSGPYNEQFF.

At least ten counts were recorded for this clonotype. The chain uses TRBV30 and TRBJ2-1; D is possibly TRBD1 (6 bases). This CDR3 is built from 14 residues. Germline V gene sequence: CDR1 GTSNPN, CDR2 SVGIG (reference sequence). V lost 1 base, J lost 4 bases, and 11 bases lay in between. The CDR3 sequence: CAWSGAGAYNEQFF. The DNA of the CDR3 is TGTGCCTGGAGTGGGGCAGGGGCATACAATGAGCAGTTCTTC.